The next 28 T cell receptor beta chains were all read from a single sample in a study of shared clonotypes between healthy human individuals (dated by TCRdb to the early 2020s). CD8 naive samples consisted of CD45RO-negative cells that were positively selected for CCR7, yielding a CD45RA+CCR7+ population without TemRA cells. The library was built by means of the immunoSEQ multiplex PCR assay. Sourced from immuneACCESS, this table was stored by TCRdb with only in-frame sequences that have V and J called. A share of the clones is absent; for the studies checked, an unresolved V gene accounts for under half, and the remainder has no known explanation. The sample table lists about 2.2 million clones, 85% to 95% of them with a count of one. The biggest ten clones account for roughly 1.7% of the sample. Sequencing was done on a sample of naive CD8+ T cells from PBMCs. This specimen's cell subset or site label, per the study, means: CD45RA+CCR7+. These receptor sequences come from a man aged 18 to 30 in good health. Some clones in this sample may be carry-over from other donors' samples.

This chain connects TRBV7-2 to TRBJ2-1; no reliable D call. The V end lost 6 bases, the J end lost 5 bases, and 11 bases lay between the germline ends. The CDR3 sequence is 13 residues long. Germline V gene data show CDR1 as SGHTA and CDR2 as FQGNSA. The CDR3 nucleotides are TGTGCCAGCAGTTCGCTAAGGGACAATGAGCAGTTCTTC. Its protein is CASSSLRDNEQFF.

The rearrangement joins TRBV7-9 to TRBJ2-7; 10 bases map to TRBD2. CDR1 and CDR2 from the germline V gene are SEHNR and FQNEAQ (reference sequence). The V segment lost 0 bases and the J segment 7 bases; nucleotides outside the gene matches: 6. This CDR3 comprises 15 residues. The CDR3 nucleotides are TGTGCCAGCAGCTTAGCGCTAGCGGGAGTGGGAGAGCAGTACTTC. It translates to CASSLALAGVGEQYF. Variable domain in full (rest from reference TRBV7-9 and TRBJ2-7): DTGVSQNPRHKITKRGQNVTFRCDPISEHNRLYWYRQTLGQGPEFLTYFQNEAQLEKSRLLSDRFSAERPKGSFSTLEIQRTEQGDSAMYLCASSLALAGVGEQYFGPGTRLTVT.

The rearrangement joins TRBV5-1 to TRBJ1-1, with D maybe TRBD1 (6 bases). Germline V gene sequence: CDR1 SGHRS, CDR2 YFSETQ. This CDR3 has 16 amino acids. Trimming left V 3 bases short and J 2 bases short, with 17 bases between. CDR3 in DNA: TGCGCCAGCAGCTCAGGGCGGGGGGCAGAAAACACTGAAGCTTTCTTT. It codes for CASSSGRGAENTEAFF.

V is TRBV29-1 and J is TRBJ2-3; 13 nucleotides match TRBD2. CDR1 is SQVTM, CDR2 ANQGSEA, per germline. The V and J ends lost 4 bases and 4 bases, in that order; junction bases with no gene match: 8. This CDR3 has 16 amino acids. CDR3 nucleotide sequence: TGCAGCGTTGTTTGGACTAGCGGGAGTTGGGCAGATACGCAGTATTTT. Translation gives CSVVWTSGSWADTQYF.

This CDR3 reads CATTKHLDREWVTEAFF. The DNA of the CDR3 is TGTGCCACCACAAAGCATCTCGACAGGGAATGGGTGACTGAAGCTTTCTTT. This chain joins TRBV19 and TRBJ1-1; 7 positions match TRBD1. This CDR3 has 17 residues. V was pared by 10 bases and J by 5 bases, with 22 bases of the junction left unmatched. Germline CDR1 and CDR2: LNHDA and SQIVND (reference sequence).

This clone was recorded only once. The chain links TRBV29-1 to TRBJ2-7; 9 nucleotides line up with TRBD1. The trim removed 4 bases at V and 1 base at J, leaving 8 bases unmatched. The CDR3 extends over 15 amino acids. Germline-derived CDR1 and CDR2 are SQVTM and ANQGSEA. Written as DNA, the CDR3 is TGCAGCGTTGTCACCGGGACAGGGTGGTCCTACGAGCAGTACTTC. It yields the protein CSVVTGTGWSYEQYF.

The chain links TRBV19 to TRBJ2-1, with TRBD2 matching 9 bases. CDR1 and CDR2 from the germline V gene are LNHDA and SQIVND (reference sequence). The CDR3 has 14 amino acids. V was clipped by 8 bases and J by 6 bases; unmatched bases: 8. The CDR3 here is CASGISGSGNEQFF. In DNA, the CDR3 is TGTGCCAGTGGAATTAGCGGGAGTGGCAATGAGCAGTTCTTC.

The gene calls are TRBV18 and TRBJ2-3; D call uncertain. V was cut by 1 base and J by 1 base, with 15 bases left in between. Germline V gene data show CDR1 as KGHSH and CDR2 as LQKENI. The CDR3 spans 17 residues. The CDR3 nucleotides are TGTGCCAGCTCACCACAACTCCGGGCCCCTGGCACAGATACGCAGTATTTT. Amino acids: CASSPQLRAPGTDTQYF.

The chain has TRBV6-6 and TRBJ1-1; D is perhaps TRBD1 (5 bases). Per germline, CDR1 MNHNY and CDR2 SVGAGI (reference sequence). The CDR3 extends over 15 amino acids. V was shortened by 7 bases and J by 1 base, with 16 bases between the two germline ends. The CDR3 protein is CASTPGWEGNTEAFF. In nucleotides, the CDR3 is TGTGCCAGCACCCCAGGGTGGGAGGGGAACACTGAAGCTTTCTTT.

The rearrangement uses TRBV7-9 and TRBJ2-2; D remains unclear. The ends were cut back, 0 bases at V and 2 bases at J, with 10 bases in the middle. The CDR3 sequence is 16 residues long. Per germline, CDR1 SEHNR and CDR2 FQNEAQ (reference sequence). The CDR3 loop reads CASSLALVANTGELFF. CDR3 in DNA: TGTGCCAGCAGCTTAGCGCTAGTGGCTAACACCGGGGAGCTGTTTTTT.

This chain uses TRBV28 with TRBJ2-2; no clear D gene. The germline CDR1 and CDR2 sequences are MDHEN and SYDVKM. The CDR3 runs to 14 residues. Trimming removed 5 bases at V and 4 bases at J, with 11 bases between. CDR3 coding DNA: TGTGCCAGCAGTCAACAGTTAACCACCGGGGAGCTGTTTTTT. Amino acid sequence: CASSQQLTTGELFF.

This clone was picked up one time. The chain has TRBV7-3 and TRBJ2-3; 9 bases align to TRBD2. J was trimmed by 3 bases and V by 5 bases; bases with no gene match: 9. Germline-derived CDR1 and CDR2 are SGHTA and FQGTGA. The CDR3 runs to 16 residues. CDR3 residues: CASSILAGVRTDTQYF. In nucleotides, the CDR3 is TGTGCCAGCAGCATCTTAGCGGGAGTTAGGACAGATACGCAGTATTTT.

This clone showed up just once. At the DNA level, this CDR3 is encoded by other sequences in the same sample as well. The chain couples TRBV29-1 to TRBJ2-7; TRBD1 matches 7 bases. Germline V gene sequence: CDR1 SQVTM, CDR2 ANQGSEA. The CDR3 length is 11 residues. Losses at the gene ends were 4 bases for V and 4 bases for J; bases not matched to a gene: 1. CDR3 nucleotides: TGCAGCGTTGGGACAGGATACGAGCAGTACTTC. Translation gives CSVGTGYEQYF.

This chain links TRBV27 with TRBJ1-2; D is perhaps TRBD1 (5 bases). Trimming removed 8 bases from V and 8 bases from J, with 27 bases in between. Germline V gene sequence: CDR1 MNHEY, CDR2 SMNVEV (reference sequence). This CDR3 is built from 16 residues. The CDR3 region has the DNA TGTGCCAGCTCGGAGGGCAGGGTAAACATAGCGAGCGGCTACACCTTC. Its translation: CASSEGRVNIASGYTF.

This chain links TRBV5-8 with TRBJ1-1; 8 bases fit TRBD1. V lost 1 base, J lost 6 bases, and 2 bases stayed unmatched. Germline V gene lookup returns CDR1 SGHTS and CDR2 YDEGEE. The CDR3 covers 13 residues. CDR3 sequence reads: CASSLTGGSEAFF. DNA of the CDR3: TGTGCCAGCAGCTTGACAGGGGGATCTGAAGCTTTCTTT.

This clone was seen only once. This chain joins TRBV10-1 and TRBJ2-7; the D call may be TRBD1 or TRBD2 (5 bases each). CDR3 length: 13 amino acids. CDR1 is WNHNN, CDR2 SYGVQD, per germline (reference sequence). V lost 3 bases, J lost 6 bases, and 12 bases lay in between. The CDR3 nucleotides are TGCGCCAGCAGTGAAGGTAACGGGGCCGAGCAGTACTTC. Encoded protein: CASSEGNGAEQYF.

This rearrangement joins TRBV4-1 to TRBJ1-4; no definite D call. There are 15 residues in the CDR3. CDR1 and CDR2 from the germline V gene are MGHRA and YSYEKL. The germline V and J ends were trimmed by 3 bases and 0 bases, with 8 bases remaining between them. This CDR3 reads CASSQMSATNEKLFF. The CDR3 DNA is TGCGCCAGCAGCCAGATGTCTGCAACTAATGAAAAACTGTTTTTT.

J is TRBJ2-7 and V is TRBV4-3; 10 bases map to TRBD2. V lost 1 base and J lost 1; bases outside the gene matches: 4. Germline V CDR1 and CDR2: LGHNA, YSLEER. The CDR3 contains 16 residues. The CDR3 sequence is CASSQGASGSSYEQYF. The CDR3 DNA is TGCGCCAGCAGCCAAGGGGCTAGCGGGAGTTCCTACGAGCAGTACTTC.

V and J are TRBV6-1 and TRBJ2-1, with D maybe TRBD1 (6 bases). This CDR3 has 11 residues. Per the germline V gene, CDR1 is MNHNS and CDR2 is SASEGT. Trimming took 6 bases from V and 12 from J, leaving 12 bases between them. The CDR3 DNA follows: TGTGCCAGCAGCCCCCTGGGGGCGCAGTTCTTC. Protein: CASSPLGAQFF.

The chain recombines TRBV9 with TRBJ1-1; 9 nucleotides match TRBD1. The CDR3 loop spans 16 amino acids. CDR1 is SGDLS and CDR2 is YYNGEE in the germline V gene. The J segment lost 0 bases and the V segment lost 3 bases, leaving 6 bases of the junction unmatched. The CDR3 DNA is TGTGCCAGCAGCGCCGGGACAGGGTTCCTGAACACTGAAGCTTTCTTT. Residues: CASSAGTGFLNTEAFF.

This chain links TRBV5-1 with TRBJ2-2; 8 bases are shared with TRBD2. V shed 6 bases and J 6 bases; nucleotides not matched to a gene: 4. CDR3 length: 13 amino acids. The V gene's germline CDR1 is SGHRS and CDR2 YFSETQ. The CDR3 spells CASTPGGSGELFF. CDR3 DNA: TGCGCCAGCACCCCGGGAGGGTCCGGGGAGCTGTTTTTT.

This chain links TRBV5-4 with TRBJ2-7; 9 bases map to TRBD1. Germline lookup yields CDR1 SGHNT and CDR2 YYREEE (reference sequence). The CDR3 sequence is 14 residues long. Trimming removed 7 bases from V and 2 bases from J; junction bases left unmatched: 7. The CDR3 nucleotides are TGTGCCAGCTGGGTTTGGGACAGGGCCTACGAGCAGTACTTC. It translates to CASWVWDRAYEQYF.

The chain has TRBV27 and TRBJ1-1; D is unresolved. V shed 2 bases and J shed 4 bases, with 11 bases lying between them. This CDR3 region has 14 residues. Germline V gene data show CDR1 as MNHEY and CDR2 as SMNVEV (reference sequence). The CDR3 DNA is TGTGCCAGCAGTTTAGCCTCGCTTGGCACTGAAGCTTTCTTT. Amino acids: CASSLASLGTEAFF.

The chain carries TRBV9 and TRBJ2-7, with D hard to call. CDR1 is SGDLS, CDR2 YYNGEE, per germline. CDR3 length equals 15 residues. V gave up 0 bases and J gave up 6 bases, with 16 bases separating them. DNA of the CDR3: TGTGCCAGCAGCGTAGCGGCCCCAGTGGGATGCGAGCAGTACTTC. Translating it yields CASSVAAPVGCEQYF.

The CDR3 DNA reads TGTGCCAGCAGCGTAGCTCCCGGAAGGACAGGGGAGCCTGCGGACTATGGCTACACCTTC. Amino acids: CASSVAPGRTGEPADYGYTF. This sequence joins TRBV9 and TRBJ1-2; 9 bases are a match to TRBD1. V lost 0 bases, J lost 3 bases, and 18 bases stayed unmatched. Per the germline V gene, CDR1 is SGDLS and CDR2 is YYNGEE. CDR3 length equals 20 residues.

A word on this clone: The sample has other DNA sequences that encode this CDR3 too. This chain joins TRBV14 and TRBJ2-7; the match to TRBD2 covers 15 bases. V shed 3 bases, J shed 4 bases, and the junction held 4 bases outside the gene matches. Germline V gene lookup returns CDR1 SGHDN and CDR2 FVKESK. The CDR3 sequence is 16 residues long. Here the CDR3 DNA reads TGTGCCAGCAGCCAGGGACTAGCGGGAGGAGGGTACGAGCAGTACTTC. It yields the protein CASSQGLAGGGYEQYF. The full variable domain, with the rest looked up from reference TRBV14 and TRBJ2-7, is EAGVTQFPSHSVIEKGQTVTLRCDPISGHDNLYWYRRVMGKEIKFLLHFVKESKQDESGMPNNRFLAERTGGTYSTLKVQPAELEDSGVYFCASSQGLAGGGYEQYFGPGTRLTVT.

The CDR3 sequence is CASSLAVEEQFF. The CDR3 DNA sequence: TGTGCCAGCAGCTTAGCGGTAGAGGAGCAGTTCTTC. The chain is built from TRBV7-9 and TRBJ2-1; unclear D gene. CDR1 is SEHNR, CDR2 FQNEAQ, per germline (reference sequence). The CDR3 extends over 12 amino acids. Trimming took off 0 bases at V and 10 bases at J, with 7 bases between the two ends.

The chain is built from TRBV6-1 and TRBJ1-5; TRBD1 agrees at 7 bases. CDR1 MNHNS and CDR2 SASEGT come from the germline V gene. The CDR3 loop spans 14 amino acids. Trimming took 8 bases from V and 4 from J; bases not matched to a gene: 8. The CDR3 spells CASLTWDSNQPQHF. Written as DNA, the CDR3 is TGTGCCAGCCTGACCTGGGACAGTAATCAGCCCCAGCATTTT.